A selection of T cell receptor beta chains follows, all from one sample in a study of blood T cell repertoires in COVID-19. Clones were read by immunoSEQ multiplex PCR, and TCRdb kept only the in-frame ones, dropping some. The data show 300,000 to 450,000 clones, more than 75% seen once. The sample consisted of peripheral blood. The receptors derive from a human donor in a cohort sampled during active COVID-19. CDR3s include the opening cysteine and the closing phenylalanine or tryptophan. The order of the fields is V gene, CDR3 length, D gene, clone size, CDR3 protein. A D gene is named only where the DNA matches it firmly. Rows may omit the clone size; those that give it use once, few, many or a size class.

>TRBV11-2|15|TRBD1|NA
CASSYAGTENSPLHF
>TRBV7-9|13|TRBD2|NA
CASRHLRGGEQFF
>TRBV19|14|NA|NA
CASKRTAYNSPLHF
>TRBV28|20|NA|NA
CASSNFHSPRLRRSNYGYTF
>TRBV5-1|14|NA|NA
CASSLGTSVETQYF
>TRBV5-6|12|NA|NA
CASQGVGGTQYF
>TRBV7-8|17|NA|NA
CASSIRAGQGYKAGYTF
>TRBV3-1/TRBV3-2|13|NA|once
CASSLGTRTEAFF
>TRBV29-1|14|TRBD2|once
CSGALGGGLDEQFF
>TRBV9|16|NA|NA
CASSPLGSGGISEQYF
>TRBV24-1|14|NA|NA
CATSEAQGHYGYTF
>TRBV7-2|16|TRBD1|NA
CASSLAGQGTNEKLFF
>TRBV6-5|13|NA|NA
CASRALEGNIQYF